The 5 T cell receptor beta chains below all came from one sample that was sequenced in a study of blood T cell repertoires in COVID-19. TCRdb's table, derived via immunoSEQ multiplex PCR, lists solely in-frame clones and lacks some. The sample consists of around 100,000 clones, roughly 87% of them appearing once. Sequenced: peripheral blood. The source of these receptors is a human donor in a cohort sampled during active COVID-19.

V gene TRBV7-2 combines with J gene TRBJ1-5; D unclear. Germline V gene sequence: CDR1 SGHTA, CDR2 FQGNSA. CDR3 size: 16 residues. The V end was cut by 2 bases, the J end by 0 bases, with 11 bases between. The CDR3 nucleotides are TGTGCCAGCAGCTTAACCGGGGTTTATAGCAATCAGCCCCAGCATTTT. Protein: CASSLTGVYSNQPQHF.

The chain has TRBV27 and TRBJ2-7, with 7 bases aligning to TRBD2. The germline gives CDR1 MNHEY, CDR2 SMNVEV (reference sequence). The CDR3 is 17 residues long. The V and J ends lost 6 bases and 0 bases, in that order; junction bases with no gene match: 14. CDR3 nucleotide sequence: TGTGCCAGCAGCCACCTCGGAACTAGCGTAAGCTCCTACGAGCAGTACTTC. Its protein is CASSHLGTSVSSYEQYF.

V is TRBV5-1 and J is TRBJ2-7; TRBD1 is a possible D gene (5 bases). Germline assignment: CDR1 SGHRS and CDR2 YFSETQ. V lost 1 base and J lost 1, with 12 bases in between. The CDR3 totals 15 residues. The CDR3 here is CASSLSLDKSYEQYF. The DNA of the CDR3 is TGCGCCAGCAGCTTGTCCCTGGACAAGTCCTACGAGCAGTACTTC.

The sample holds one count of this clone. This chain uses TRBV19 with TRBJ2-3; 11 bases align to TRBD2. The CDR3 loop spans 15 amino acids. Germline trimming cut 6 bases from V and 7 bases from J; bases unmatched to any gene: 9. Germline CDR1 reads LNHDA; CDR2 reads SQIVND (reference sequence). The CDR3 DNA is TGTGCCAGTAGAAGGGTAGCGGGAGGGCCGTATACGCAGTATTTT. Translated, it gives CASRRVAGGPYTQYF.

This sequence joins TRBV9 and TRBJ2-7; 7 bases align to TRBD1. The CDR3 has 14 amino acids. The V gene's germline CDR1 is SGDLS and CDR2 YYNGEE. Trimming removed 4 bases from V and 2 bases from J; junction bases left unmatched: 6. CDR3 sequence (DNA): TGTGCCAGCAGCACCCGGGACAGCCCCTACGAGCAGTACTTC. Translating gives CASSTRDSPYEQYF. The variable domain in full, completed from reference TRBV9 and TRBJ2-7, reads DSGVTQTPKHLITATGQRVTLRCSPRSGDLSVYWYQQSLDQGLQFLIQYYNGEERAKGNILERFSAQQFPDLHSELNLSSLELGDSALYFCASSTRDSPYEQYFGPGTRLTVT.